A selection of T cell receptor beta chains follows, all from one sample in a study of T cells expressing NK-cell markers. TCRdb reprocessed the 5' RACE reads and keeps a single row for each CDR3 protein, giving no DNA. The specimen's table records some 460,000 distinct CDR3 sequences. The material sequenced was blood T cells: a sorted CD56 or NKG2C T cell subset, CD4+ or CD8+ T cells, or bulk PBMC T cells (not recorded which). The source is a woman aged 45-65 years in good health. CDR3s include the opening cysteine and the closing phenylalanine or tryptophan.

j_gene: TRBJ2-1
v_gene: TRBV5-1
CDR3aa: CASSLGLLATSSYNEQFF

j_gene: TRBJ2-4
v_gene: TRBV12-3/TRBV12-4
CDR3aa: CASSSGLAKNIQYF

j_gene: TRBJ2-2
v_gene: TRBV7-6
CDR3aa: CASSPGTGRLAGELFF

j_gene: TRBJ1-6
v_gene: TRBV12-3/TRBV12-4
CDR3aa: CASSPITGGNSPLHF

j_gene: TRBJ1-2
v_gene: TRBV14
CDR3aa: CASSEFQGGYTF

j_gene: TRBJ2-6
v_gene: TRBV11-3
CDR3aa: CASSHGQTSGRSGANVLTF

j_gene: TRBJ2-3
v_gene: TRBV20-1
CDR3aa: CSASSTSGGRDTQYF

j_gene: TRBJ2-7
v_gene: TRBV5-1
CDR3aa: CASNPGLAFVGEQYF

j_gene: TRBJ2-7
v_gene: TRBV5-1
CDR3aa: CASSSGGSGSSYEQYF

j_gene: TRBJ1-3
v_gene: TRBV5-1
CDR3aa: CASSTTGETGYTIYF

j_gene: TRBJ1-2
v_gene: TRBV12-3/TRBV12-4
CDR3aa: CASSPDRAYGYTF

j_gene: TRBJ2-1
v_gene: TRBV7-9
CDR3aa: CASRRDVDHNEQFF

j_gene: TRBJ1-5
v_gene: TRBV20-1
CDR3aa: CSALVNAGQPQHF

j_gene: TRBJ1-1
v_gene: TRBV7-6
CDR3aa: CASSSFKTVGAFF

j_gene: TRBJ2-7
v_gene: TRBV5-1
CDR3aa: CASSIGTGKSYEQYF

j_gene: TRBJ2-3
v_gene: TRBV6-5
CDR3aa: CASMKTSGSRTDTQYF

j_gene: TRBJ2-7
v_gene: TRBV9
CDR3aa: CASSGGGSYEQYF

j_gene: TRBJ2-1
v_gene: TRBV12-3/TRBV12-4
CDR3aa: CASSGTTGEQFF

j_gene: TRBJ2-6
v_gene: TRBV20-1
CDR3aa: CSATSRGGGANVLTF

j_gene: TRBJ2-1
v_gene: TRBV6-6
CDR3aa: CASSSGMLTQEQFF

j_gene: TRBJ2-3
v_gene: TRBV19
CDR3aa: CASSVELTDTQYF

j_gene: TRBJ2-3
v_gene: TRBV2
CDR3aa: CASSSRPPDTQYF

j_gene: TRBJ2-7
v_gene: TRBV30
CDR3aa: CAWSPQSEQYF

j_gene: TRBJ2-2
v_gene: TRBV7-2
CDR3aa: CASSSMVGLAENGELFF

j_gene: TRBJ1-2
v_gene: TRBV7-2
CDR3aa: CASSLAGNRGYTF

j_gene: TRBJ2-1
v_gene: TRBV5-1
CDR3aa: CASRNTHGGNNNEQFF

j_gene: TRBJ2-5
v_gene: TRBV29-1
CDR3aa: CSVHSGRGTQYF

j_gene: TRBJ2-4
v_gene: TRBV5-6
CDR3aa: CASSPQGKVENIQYF

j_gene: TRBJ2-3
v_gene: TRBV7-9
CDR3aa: CASGDYTDTQYF

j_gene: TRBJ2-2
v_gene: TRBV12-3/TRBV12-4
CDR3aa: CASSLGAVGPSNTGELFF

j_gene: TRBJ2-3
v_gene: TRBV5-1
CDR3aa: CASSQLGPDTQYF

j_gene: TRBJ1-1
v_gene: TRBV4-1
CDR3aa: CASSHGTAGNTEAFF

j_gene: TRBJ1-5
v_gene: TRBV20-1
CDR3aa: CSALPGQGYNQPQHF

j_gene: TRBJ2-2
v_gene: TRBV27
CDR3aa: CASSLLTSGRARELFF

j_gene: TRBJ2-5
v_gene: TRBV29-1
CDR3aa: CSAQHRDRGGETQYF

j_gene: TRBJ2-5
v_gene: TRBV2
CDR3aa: CASSEALPGRETQYF

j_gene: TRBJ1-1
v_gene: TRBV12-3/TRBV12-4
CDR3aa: CASSLGRVITEAFF

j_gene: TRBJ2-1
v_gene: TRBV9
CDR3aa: CASSVGIAGTYNEQFF

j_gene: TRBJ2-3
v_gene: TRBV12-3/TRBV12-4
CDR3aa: CASRKRLASDTQYF

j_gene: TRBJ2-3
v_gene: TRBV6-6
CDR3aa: CASSYSGTGTTSTDTQYF

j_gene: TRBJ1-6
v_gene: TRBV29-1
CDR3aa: CSVGDAPNSPLHF

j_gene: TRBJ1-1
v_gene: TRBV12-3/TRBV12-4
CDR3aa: CASSLSPGTAAFF

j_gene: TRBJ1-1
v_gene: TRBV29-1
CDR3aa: CSVAVYTEAFF

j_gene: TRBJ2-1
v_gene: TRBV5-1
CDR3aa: CASSWKTSGTHNEQFF

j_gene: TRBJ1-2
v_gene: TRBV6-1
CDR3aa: CASSDGQGYGYTF

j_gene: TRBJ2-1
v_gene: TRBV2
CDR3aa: CASSGSGRAYEQFF

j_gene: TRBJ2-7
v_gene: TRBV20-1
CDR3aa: CSASDSTGKDEQYF

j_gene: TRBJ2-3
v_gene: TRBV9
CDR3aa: CASSPHSDGTQYF

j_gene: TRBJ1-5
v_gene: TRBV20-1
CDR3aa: CSASLWDSRGNQPQHF

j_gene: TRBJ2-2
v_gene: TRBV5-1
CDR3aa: CASSLAPGYGELFF

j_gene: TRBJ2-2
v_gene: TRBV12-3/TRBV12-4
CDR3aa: CASRRGTGLTGELFF

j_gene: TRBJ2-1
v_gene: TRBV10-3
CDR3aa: CAIKTPYNEQFF

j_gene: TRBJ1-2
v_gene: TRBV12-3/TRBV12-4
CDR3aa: CASSFWGIRDLTGYTF

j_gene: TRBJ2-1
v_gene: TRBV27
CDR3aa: CASSQRVYNEQFF

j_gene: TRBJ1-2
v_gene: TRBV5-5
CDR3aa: CASSGTGNYGYTF

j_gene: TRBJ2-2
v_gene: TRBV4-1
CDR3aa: CASSQPSNTGELFF

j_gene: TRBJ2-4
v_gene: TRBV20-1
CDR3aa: CSARVPDRQNIQYF

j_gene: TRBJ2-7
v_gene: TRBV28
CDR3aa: CASSSPGTGSYEQYF

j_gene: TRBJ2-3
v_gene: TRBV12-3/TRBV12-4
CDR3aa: CASSLSLAGGFGDTQYF